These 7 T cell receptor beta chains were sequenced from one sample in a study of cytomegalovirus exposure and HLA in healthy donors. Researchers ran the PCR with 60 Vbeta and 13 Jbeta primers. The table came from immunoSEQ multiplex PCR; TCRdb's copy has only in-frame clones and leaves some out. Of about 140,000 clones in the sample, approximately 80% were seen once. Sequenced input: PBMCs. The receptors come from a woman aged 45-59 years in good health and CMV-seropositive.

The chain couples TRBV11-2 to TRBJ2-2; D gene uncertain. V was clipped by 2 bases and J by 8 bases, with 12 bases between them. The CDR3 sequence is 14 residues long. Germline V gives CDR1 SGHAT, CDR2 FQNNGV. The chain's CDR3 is CASSLSSSTGELFF. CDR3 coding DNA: TGTGCCAGCAGCTTATCTTCTAGTACGGGGGAGCTGTTTTTT. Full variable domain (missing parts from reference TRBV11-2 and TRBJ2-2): EAGVAQSPRYKIIEKRQSVAFWCNPISGHATLYWYQQILGQGPKLLIQFQNNGVVDDSQLPKDRFSAERLKGVDSTLKIQPAKLEDSAVYLCASSLSSSTGELFFGEGSRLTVL.

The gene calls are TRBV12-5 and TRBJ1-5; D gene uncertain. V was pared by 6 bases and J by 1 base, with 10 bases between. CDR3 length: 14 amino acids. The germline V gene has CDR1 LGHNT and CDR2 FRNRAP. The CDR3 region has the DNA TGTGCTAGTGGCGCCGCGGGGAGCAATCAGCCCCAGCATTTT. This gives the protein CASGAAGSNQPQHF.

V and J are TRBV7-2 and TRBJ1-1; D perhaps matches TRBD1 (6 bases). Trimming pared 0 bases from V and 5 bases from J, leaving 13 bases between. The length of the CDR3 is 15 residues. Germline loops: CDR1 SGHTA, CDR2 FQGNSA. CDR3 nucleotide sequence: TGTGCCAGCAGCTTAGCGGGGCAGGGGATGACTGAAGCTTTCTTT. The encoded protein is CASSLAGQGMTEAFF.

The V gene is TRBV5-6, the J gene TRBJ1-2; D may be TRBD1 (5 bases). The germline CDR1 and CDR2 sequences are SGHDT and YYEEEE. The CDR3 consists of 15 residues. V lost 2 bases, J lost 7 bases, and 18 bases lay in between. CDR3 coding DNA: TGTGCCAGCAGCTTCACGACGGGGGACCGGGGTGGCTACACCTTC. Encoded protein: CASSFTTGDRGGYTF.

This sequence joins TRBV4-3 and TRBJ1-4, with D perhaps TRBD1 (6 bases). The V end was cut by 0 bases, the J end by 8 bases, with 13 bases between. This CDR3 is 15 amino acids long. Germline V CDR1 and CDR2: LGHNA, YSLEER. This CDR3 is CASSQEGGLREKLFF. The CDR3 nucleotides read TGCGCCAGCAGCCAAGAGGGGGGGCTCAGGGAAAAACTGTTTTTT.

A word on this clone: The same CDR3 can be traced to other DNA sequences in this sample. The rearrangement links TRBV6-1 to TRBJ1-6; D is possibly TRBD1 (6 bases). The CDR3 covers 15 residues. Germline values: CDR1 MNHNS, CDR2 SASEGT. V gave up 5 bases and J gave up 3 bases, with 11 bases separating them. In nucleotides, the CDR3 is TGTGCCAGCAGTCGAGGACAGAGCTATAATTCACCCCTCCACTTT. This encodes CASSRGQSYNSPLHF.

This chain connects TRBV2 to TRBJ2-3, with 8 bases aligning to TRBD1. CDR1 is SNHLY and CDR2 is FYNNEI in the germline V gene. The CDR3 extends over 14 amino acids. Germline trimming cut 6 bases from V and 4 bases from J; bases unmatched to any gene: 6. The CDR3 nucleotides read TGTGCCAGCAGCGAGGACAGGGCAGCAGATACGCAGTATTTT. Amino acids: CASSEDRAADTQYF.